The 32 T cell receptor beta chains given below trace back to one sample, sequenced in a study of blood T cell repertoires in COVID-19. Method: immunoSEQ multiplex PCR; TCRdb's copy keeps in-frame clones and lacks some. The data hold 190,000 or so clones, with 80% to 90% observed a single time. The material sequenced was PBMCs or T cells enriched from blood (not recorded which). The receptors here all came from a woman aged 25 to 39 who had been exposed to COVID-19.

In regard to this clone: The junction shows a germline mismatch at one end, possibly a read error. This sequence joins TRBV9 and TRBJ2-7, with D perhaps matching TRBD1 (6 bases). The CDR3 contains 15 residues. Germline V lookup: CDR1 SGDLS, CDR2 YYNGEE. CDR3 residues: CASCVGVGAGDEQYF. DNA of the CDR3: TGTGCCAGCTGCGTGGGGGTCGGGGCAGGGGACGAGCAGTACTTC.

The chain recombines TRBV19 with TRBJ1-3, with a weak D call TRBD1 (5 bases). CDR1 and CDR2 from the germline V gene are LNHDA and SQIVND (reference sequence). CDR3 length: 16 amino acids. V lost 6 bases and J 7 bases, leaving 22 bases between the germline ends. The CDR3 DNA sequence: TGTGCCAGTAGGAGGCGAAGTCAGGGAAATTGGAACACCATATATTTT. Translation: CASRRRSQGNWNTIYF.

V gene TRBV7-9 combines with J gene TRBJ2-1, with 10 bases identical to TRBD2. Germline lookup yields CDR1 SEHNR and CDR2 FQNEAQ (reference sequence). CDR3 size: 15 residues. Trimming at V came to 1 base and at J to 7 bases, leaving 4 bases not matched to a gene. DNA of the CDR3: TGTGCCAGCAGCTTAGAAGTAGCGGGGGGAAATGAGCAGTTCTTC. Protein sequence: CASSLEVAGGNEQFF. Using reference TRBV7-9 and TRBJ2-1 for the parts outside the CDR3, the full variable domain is DTGVSQNPRHKITKRGQNVTFRCDPISEHNRLYWYRQTLGQGPEFLTYFQNEAQLEKSRLLSDRFSAERPKGSFSTLEIQRTEQGDSAMYLCASSLEVAGGNEQFFGPGTRLTVL.

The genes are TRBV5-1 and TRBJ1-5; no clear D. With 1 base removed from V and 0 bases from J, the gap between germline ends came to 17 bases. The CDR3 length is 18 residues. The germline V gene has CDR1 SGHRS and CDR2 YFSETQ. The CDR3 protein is CASSLSETPSYSNQPQHF. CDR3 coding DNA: TGCGCCAGCAGCTTGTCAGAAACCCCGTCGTATAGCAATCAGCCCCAGCATTTT.

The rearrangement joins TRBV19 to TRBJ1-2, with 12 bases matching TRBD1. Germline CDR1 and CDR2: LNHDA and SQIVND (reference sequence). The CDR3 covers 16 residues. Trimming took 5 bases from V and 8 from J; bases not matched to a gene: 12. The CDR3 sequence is CASSGTGGATTMGYTF. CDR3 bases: TGTGCCAGTAGTGGGACAGGGGGCGCTACTACGATGGGCTACACCTTC.

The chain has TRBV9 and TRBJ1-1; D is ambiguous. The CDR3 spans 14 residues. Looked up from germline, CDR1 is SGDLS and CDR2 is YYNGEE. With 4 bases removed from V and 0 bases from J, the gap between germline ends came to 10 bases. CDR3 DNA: TGTGCCAGCAGCAAAAAGCCGATGAACACTGAAGCTTTCTTT. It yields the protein CASSKKPMNTEAFF.

DNA of the CDR3: TGCGCCAGCAGCTTGGACAACACAGATACGCAGTATTTT. Amino acids: CASSLDNTDTQYF. The V call is TRBV5-1, the J call TRBJ2-3; D gene uncertain. With 0 bases removed from V and 2 bases from J, the gap between germline ends came to 4 bases. This CDR3 comprises 13 residues. CDR1 is SGHRS, CDR2 YFSETQ, per germline.

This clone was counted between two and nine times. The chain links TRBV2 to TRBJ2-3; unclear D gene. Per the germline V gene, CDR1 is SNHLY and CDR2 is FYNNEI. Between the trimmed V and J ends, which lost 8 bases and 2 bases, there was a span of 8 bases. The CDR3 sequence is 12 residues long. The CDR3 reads CASDSYTDTQYF. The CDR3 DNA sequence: TGTGCCAGCGACTCCTACACAGATACGCAGTATTTT.

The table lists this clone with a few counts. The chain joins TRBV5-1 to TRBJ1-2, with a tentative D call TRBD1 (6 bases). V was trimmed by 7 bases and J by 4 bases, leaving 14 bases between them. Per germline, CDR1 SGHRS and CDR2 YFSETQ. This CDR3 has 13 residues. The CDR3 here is CASGEQGRYGYTF. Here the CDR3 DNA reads TGCGCCAGCGGCGAACAGGGCCGCTATGGCTACACCTTC.

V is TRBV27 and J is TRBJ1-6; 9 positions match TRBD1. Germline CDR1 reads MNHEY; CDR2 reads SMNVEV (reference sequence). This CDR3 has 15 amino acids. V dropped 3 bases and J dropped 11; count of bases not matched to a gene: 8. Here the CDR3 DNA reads TGTGCCAGCAGTTTTTCAGGACAGGGGCAACCACCCCTCCACTTT. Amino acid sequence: CASSFSGQGQPPLHF.

The CDR3 here is CASSSWSGGSSYNEQFF. The DNA for the CDR3 is TGTGCCAGCAGCTCGTGGAGCGGGGGGAGCTCCTACAATGAGCAGTTCTTC. The chain joins TRBV7-8 to TRBJ2-1; TRBD2 aligns across 9 bases. The germline V gene encodes CDR1 SGHVS and CDR2 FQNEAQ. The CDR3 covers 17 residues. J was trimmed by 0 bases and V by 4 bases; bases with no gene match: 7.

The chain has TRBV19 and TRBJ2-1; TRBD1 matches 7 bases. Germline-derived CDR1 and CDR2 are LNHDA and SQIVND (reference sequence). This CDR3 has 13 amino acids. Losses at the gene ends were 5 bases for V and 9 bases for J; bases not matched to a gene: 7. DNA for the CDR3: TGTGCCAGTAGTCTCAGGACAGGCCTTGAGCAGTTCTTC. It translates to CASSLRTGLEQFF.

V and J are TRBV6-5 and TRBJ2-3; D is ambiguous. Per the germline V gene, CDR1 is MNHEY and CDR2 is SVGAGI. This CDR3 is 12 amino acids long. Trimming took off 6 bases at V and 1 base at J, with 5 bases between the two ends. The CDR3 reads CASRRGTDTQYF. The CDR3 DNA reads TGTGCCAGCAGACGGGGCACAGATACGCAGTATTTT.

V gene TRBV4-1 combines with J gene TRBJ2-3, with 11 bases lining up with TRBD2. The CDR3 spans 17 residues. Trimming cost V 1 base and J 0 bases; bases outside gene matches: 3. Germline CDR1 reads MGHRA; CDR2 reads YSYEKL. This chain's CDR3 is CASSQAGLADSTDTQYF. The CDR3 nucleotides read TGCGCCAGCAGCCAAGCGGGACTAGCGGACAGCACAGATACGCAGTATTTT.

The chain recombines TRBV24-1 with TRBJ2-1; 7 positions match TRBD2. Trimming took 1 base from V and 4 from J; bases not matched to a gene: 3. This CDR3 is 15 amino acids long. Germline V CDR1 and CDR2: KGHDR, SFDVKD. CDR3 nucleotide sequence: TGTGCCACCAGTGATTTTCAAGCGGGGTACAATGAGCAGTTCTTC. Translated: CATSDFQAGYNEQFF.

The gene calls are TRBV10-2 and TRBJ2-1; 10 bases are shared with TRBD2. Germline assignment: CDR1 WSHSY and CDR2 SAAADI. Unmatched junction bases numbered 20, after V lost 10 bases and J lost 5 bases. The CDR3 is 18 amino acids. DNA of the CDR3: TGCGCCACCCGGGGGCTAGCGGGGGCCCTCGGGGGTAACAATGAGCAGTTCTTC. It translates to CATRGLAGALGGNNEQFF.

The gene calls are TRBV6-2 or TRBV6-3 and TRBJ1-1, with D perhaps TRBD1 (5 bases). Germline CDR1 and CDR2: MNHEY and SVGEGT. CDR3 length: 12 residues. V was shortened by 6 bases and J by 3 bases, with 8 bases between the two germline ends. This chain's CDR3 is CASSPRDTEAFF. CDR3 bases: TGTGCCAGCAGCCCCAGGGACACTGAAGCTTTCTTT.

CDR3 nucleotide sequence: TGCGCCAGCAGTTCGGGGGATCAGCCCCAGCATTTT. Translated, it gives CASSSGDQPQHF. This rearrangement joins TRBV10-2 to TRBJ1-5; tentative D call: TRBD1 (5 bases). The germline V gene encodes CDR1 WSHSY and CDR2 SAAADI. The CDR3 consists of 12 residues. V shed 5 bases and J shed 5 bases, with 7 bases lying between them.

In DNA form, the CDR3 reads TGTGCCAGCTCCCCTTTCTTAACTAACTATGGCTACACCTTC. Encoded protein: CASSPFLTNYGYTF. V gene TRBV27 combines with J gene TRBJ1-2; D is undetermined. Trimming pared 8 bases from V and 0 bases from J, leaving 13 bases between. The CDR3 spans 14 residues. CDR1 and CDR2 (germline): MNHEY, SMNVEV (reference sequence).

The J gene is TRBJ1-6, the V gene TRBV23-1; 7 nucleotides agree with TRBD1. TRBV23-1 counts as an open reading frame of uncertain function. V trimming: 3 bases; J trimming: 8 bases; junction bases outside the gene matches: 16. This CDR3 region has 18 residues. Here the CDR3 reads CASSHAPPQDRSYSPLHF. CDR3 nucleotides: TGCGCCAGCAGTCATGCCCCACCCCAGGACAGGTCATATTCACCCCTCCACTTT.

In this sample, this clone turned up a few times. In DNA form, the CDR3 reads TGTGCCAGCAGCGCGAGACAGCGCGGAAACACCATATATTTT. This translates into CASSARQRGNTIYF. The chain uses TRBV11-3 and TRBJ1-3, with D perhaps TRBD1 (5 bases). V was shortened by 5 bases and J by 4 bases, with 12 bases between the two germline ends. Germline loops: CDR1 SGHNT, CDR2 YENEEA. This CDR3 is built from 14 residues.

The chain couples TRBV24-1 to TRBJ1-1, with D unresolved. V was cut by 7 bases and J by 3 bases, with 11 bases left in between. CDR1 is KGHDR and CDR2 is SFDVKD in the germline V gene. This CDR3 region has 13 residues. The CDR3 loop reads CATREREDTEAFF. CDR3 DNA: TGTGCCACCAGGGAGAGAGAAGACACTGAAGCTTTCTTT.

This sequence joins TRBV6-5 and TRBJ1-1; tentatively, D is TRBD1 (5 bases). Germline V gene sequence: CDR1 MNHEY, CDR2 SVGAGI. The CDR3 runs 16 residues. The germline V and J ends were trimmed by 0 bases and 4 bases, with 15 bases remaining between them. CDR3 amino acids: CASSYSITGVSTEAFF. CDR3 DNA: TGTGCCAGCAGTTACTCGATTACGGGGGTGAGCACTGAAGCTTTCTTT.

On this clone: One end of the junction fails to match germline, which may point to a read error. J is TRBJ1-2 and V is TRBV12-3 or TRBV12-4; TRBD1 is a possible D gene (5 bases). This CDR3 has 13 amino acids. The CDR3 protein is CASTLEGYYGYTF. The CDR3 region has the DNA TGTGCCAGCACTTTAGAGGGGTACTATGGCTACACCTTC.

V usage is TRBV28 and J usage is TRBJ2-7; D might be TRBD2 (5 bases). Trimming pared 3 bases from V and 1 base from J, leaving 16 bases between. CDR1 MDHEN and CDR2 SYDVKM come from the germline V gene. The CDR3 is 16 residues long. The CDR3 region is CASSFPPDSVSYEQYF. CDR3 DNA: TGTGCCAGCAGTTTTCCCCCGGACTCTGTTTCCTACGAGCAGTACTTC.

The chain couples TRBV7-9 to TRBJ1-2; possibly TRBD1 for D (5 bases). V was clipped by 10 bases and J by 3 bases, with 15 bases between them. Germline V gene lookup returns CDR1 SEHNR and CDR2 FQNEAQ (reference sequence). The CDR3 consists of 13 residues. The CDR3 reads CATRAGSDYGYTF. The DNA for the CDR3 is TGTGCCACCAGGGCAGGGTCAGACTATGGCTACACCTTC.

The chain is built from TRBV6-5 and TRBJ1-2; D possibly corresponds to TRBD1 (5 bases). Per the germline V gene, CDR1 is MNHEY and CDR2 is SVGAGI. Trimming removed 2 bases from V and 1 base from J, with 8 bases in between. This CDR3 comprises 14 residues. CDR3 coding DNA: TGTGCCAGCAGTTACCAGGGTTTTAACTATGGCTACACCTTC. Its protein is CASSYQGFNYGYTF.

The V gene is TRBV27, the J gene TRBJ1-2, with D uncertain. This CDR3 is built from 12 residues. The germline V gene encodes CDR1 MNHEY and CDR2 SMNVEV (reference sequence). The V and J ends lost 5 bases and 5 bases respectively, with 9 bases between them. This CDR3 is CASSHGSYGYTF. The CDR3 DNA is TGTGCCAGCAGTCATGGGAGTTATGGCTACACCTTC.

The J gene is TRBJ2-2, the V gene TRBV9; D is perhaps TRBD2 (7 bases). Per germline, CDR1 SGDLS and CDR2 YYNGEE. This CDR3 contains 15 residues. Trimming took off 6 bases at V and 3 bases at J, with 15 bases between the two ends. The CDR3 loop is CASTGGGGDTGELFF. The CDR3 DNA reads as TGTGCCAGCACCGGGGGCGGGGGCGACACCGGGGAGCTGTTTTTT.

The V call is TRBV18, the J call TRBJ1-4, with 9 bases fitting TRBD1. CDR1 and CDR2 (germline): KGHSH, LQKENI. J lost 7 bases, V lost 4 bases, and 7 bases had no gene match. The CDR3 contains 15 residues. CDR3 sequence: CASSRPGQGSEKLFF. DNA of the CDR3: TGTGCCAGCTCACGACCGGGACAGGGAAGTGAAAAACTGTTTTTT.

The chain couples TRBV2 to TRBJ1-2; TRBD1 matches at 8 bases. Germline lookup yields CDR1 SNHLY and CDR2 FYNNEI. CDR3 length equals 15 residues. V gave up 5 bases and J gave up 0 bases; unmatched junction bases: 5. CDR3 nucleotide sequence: TGTGCCAGCAGTTCTGGACAGGGAACTAACTATGGCTACACCTTC. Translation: CASSSGQGTNYGYTF.

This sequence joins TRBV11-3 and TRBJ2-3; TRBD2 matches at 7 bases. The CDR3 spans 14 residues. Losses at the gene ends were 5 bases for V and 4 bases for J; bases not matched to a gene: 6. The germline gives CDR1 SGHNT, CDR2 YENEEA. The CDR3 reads CASSMRLASDTQYF. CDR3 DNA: TGTGCCAGCAGCATGAGACTAGCTTCAGATACGCAGTATTTT.